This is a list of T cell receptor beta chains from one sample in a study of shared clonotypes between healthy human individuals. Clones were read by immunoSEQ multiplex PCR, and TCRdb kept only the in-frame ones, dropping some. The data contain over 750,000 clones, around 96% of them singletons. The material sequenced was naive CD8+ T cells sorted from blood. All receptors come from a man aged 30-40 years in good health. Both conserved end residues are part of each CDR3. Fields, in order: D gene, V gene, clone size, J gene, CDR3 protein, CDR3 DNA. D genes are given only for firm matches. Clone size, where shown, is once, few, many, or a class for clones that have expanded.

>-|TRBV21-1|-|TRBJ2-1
CASSKVPSYNEQFF
TGTGCCAGCAGCAAAGTACCCTCCTACAATGAGCAGTTCTTC
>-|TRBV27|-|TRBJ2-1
CASSLLGDEQFF
TGTGCCAGCAGTCTCCTGGGAGATGAGCAGTTCTTC
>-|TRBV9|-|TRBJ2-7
CASSVGRDSVYEQYF
TGTGCCAGCAGCGTAGGGCGGGACAGCGTCTACGAGCAGTACTTC
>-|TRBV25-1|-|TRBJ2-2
CASDNANTGELFF
TGTGCCAGCGACAACGCGAACACCGGGGAGCTGTTTTTT
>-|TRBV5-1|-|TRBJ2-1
CASSFDWADSYNEQFF
TGCGCCAGCAGCTTCGACTGGGCAGACTCCTACAATGAGCAGTTCTTC
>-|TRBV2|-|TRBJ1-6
CASGPGRVRDLHF
TGTGCCAGCGGTCCCGGGAGGGTTAGGGACCTCCACTTT
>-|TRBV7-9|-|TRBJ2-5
CASSLGQVETQYF
TGTGCCAGCAGCTTAGGGCAGGTGGAGACCCAGTACTTC
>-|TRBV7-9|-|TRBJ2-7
CASSLEGVYEQYF
TGTGCCAGCAGCTTAGAGGGGGTTTACGAGCAGTACTTC
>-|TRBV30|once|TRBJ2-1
CAWSEGGLSGEQFF
TGTGCCTGGAGTGAGGGCGGGCTCTCGGGTGAGCAGTTCTTC
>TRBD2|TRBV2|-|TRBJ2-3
CASSEGSGDTDTQYF
TGTGCCAGCAGTGAAGGTAGCGGGGACACAGATACGCAGTATTTT
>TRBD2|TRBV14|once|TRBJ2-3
CASSQRDALAGPDTQYF
TGTGCCAGCAGCCAACGGGACGCCCTAGCGGGGCCAGATACGCAGTATTTT
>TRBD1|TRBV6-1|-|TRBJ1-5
CASSEVDRFKPQHF
TGTGCCAGCAGTGAAGTGGACAGGTTTAAGCCCCAGCATTTT
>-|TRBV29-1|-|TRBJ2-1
CSVEAAENSYNEQFF
TGCAGCGTTGAAGCGGCGGAGAACTCCTACAATGAGCAGTTCTTC
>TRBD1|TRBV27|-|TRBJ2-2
CASSYQGATGELFF
TGTGCCAGCAGTTATCAGGGGGCGACCGGGGAGCTGTTTTTT
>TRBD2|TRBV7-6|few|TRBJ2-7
CASSFASGGYEQYF
TGTGCCAGCAGCTTTGCTAGCGGGGGCTACGAGCAGTACTTC
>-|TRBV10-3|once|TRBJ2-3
CATMGADTQYF
TGTGCCACCATGGGGGCAGATACGCAGTATTTT
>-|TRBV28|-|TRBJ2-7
CASSLTGMSSYEQYF
TGTGCCAGCAGTTTAACCGGGATGAGCTCCTACGAGCAGTACTTC
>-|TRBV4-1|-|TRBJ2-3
CASSQDEPGPDTDTQYF
TGCGCCAGCAGCCAGGACGAACCGGGACCAGACACAGATACGCAGTATTTT
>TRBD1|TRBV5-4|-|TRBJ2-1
CASSLEGQGANEQFF
TGTGCCAGCAGCTTGGAGGGACAGGGGGCTAATGAGCAGTTCTTC
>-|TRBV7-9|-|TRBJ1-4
CASSKSQGLGEKLFF
TGTGCCAGCAGCAAAAGTCAGGGCTTAGGCGAAAAACTGTTTTTT
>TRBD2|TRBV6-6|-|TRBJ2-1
CASSWTSGGTYNEQFF
TGTGCCAGCAGTTGGACTAGCGGGGGTACCTACAATGAGCAGTTCTTC
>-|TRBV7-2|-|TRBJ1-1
CASSPGRGGNTEAFF
TGTGCCAGCAGCCCAGGACGGGGAGGTAACACTGAAGCTTTCTTT
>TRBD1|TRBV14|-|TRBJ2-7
CASSPDFGQGIEQYF
TGTGCCAGCAGCCCGGACTTTGGACAGGGGATCGAGCAGTACTTC
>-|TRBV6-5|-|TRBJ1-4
CASSPLGHPEKLFF
TGTGCCAGCAGTCCCCTTGGGCACCCCGAAAAACTGTTTTTT
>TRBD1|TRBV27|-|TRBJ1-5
CASSPDRALHQPQHF
TGTGCCAGCAGTCCGGACAGGGCGTTGCATCAGCCCCAGCATTTT
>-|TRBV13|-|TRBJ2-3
CASSLGWDTQYF
TGTGCCAGCAGCTTAGGGTGGGATACGCAGTATTTT
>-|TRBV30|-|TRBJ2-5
CAWRDTGLRKETQYF
TGTGCCTGGAGAGATACAGGGTTGAGAAAAGAGACCCAGTACTTC
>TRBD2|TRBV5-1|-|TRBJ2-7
CASSLLAGGVYEQYF
TGCGCCAGCAGCTTATTAGCGGGAGGCGTATACGAGCAGTACTTC
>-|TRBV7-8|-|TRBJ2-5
CASSPKEGDRGETQYF
TGTGCCAGCAGCCCTAAGGAGGGGGATAGGGGGGAGACCCAGTACTTC
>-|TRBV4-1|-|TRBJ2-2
CASSHPPGELFF
TGCGCCAGCAGCCACCCCCCCGGGGAGCTGTTTTTT
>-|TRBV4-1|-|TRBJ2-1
CASSQSYEQFF
TGCGCCAGCAGCCAATCCTATGAGCAGTTCTTC
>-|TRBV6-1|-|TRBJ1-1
CASSEAFGGENTEAFF
TGTGCCAGCAGTGAAGCTTTCGGGGGCGAGAACACTGAAGCTTTCTTT
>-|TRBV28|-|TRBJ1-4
CASSLEVETEKLFF
TGTGCCAGCAGTTTAGAGGTGGAAACTGAAAAACTGTTTTTT
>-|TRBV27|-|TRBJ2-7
CASSLTYLSEQYF
TGTGCCAGCAGTTTAACCTATCTCTCCGAGCAGTACTTC
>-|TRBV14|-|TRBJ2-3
CASSQIYPTDTQYF
TGTGCCAGCAGCCAGATTTACCCCACAGATACGCAGTATTTT
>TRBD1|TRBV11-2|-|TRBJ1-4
CASSPGTGSNEKLFF
TGTGCCAGCAGCCCGGGGACAGGGTCTAATGAAAAACTGTTTTTT
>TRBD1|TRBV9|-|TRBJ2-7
CASSADGTGSYEQYF
TGTGCCAGCAGCGCCGACGGGACAGGGAGCTACGAGCAGTACTTC
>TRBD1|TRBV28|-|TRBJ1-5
CASSLRDRGFQPQHF
TGTGCCAGCAGTTTAAGGGACAGGGGTTTTCAGCCCCAGCATTTT
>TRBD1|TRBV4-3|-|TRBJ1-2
CASSQVGTGGGDRGYTF
TGCGCCAGCAGCCAAGTGGGTACAGGGGGCGGCGATCGTGGCTACACCTTC
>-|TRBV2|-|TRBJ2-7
CASKGGNSYEQYF
TGTGCCAGCAAGGGCGGAAACTCCTACGAGCAGTACTTC
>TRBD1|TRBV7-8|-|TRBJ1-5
CASSPGQGSNQPQHF
TGTGCCAGCAGCCCGGGACAGGGTAGCAATCAGCCCCAGCATTTT
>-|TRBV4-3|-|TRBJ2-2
CASSQELRGTGELFF
TGCGCCAGCAGCCAAGAACTCAGGGGCACCGGGGAGCTGTTTTTT